The source of this T cell receptor (beta chain) is a study of blood T cell repertoires in COVID-19. Study details: PBMCs, B-cell-depleted T cells, or T cells provided the cDNA or gDNA that made up the material.

This study enrolled people aged about 18 to 95 from about two dozen US geographic areas. Membership in each cohort depended on participant-reported clinical history. Looked up from germline, CDR1 is GTSNPN and CDR2 is SVGIG (reference sequence). The CDR3 has 13 residues. Using immunoSEQ multiplex PCR, the repertoire was profiled, and TCRdb retains in-frame clones only, with some absent. The table includes about 180,000 clones, roughly 87% detected once. Sequenced input: PBMCs or T cells enriched from blood (not recorded which). The receptor was isolated from a woman aged 50 to 65 who had recovered from COVID-19. The genes are TRBV30 and TRBJ2-5; 8 nucleotides align to TRBD1. CDR3: CAGTDRDSETQYF. Here the CDR3 DNA reads TGTGCTGGGACGGACAGGGATTCGGAGACCCAGTACTTC.